This T cell receptor (beta chain) comes out of a study of cytomegalovirus exposure and HLA in healthy donors. General study findings and limits: Subsequent analysis revealed that first-cohort TCR clusters tended to co-occur in the 120 or so validation repertoires. With high specificity and sensitivity, the classifier reportedly diagnosed cytomegalovirus status. The study put under 200 TCR beta chains on its list as cytomegalovirus-associated. Researchers reported that three CMV-associated chains were confirmed in vitro as CMV antigen-specific.

Details on this clone: The antigen is not known.

TCRdb's copy holds only in-frame clones and misses some; the assay was immunoSEQ multiplex PCR. The data show about 88,000 clones, around 96% seen once. Per the germline V gene, CDR1 is LNHDA and CDR2 is SQIVND (reference sequence). This CDR3 has 15 amino acids. Trimming at V came to 6 bases and at J to 5 bases, leaving 7 bases not matched to a gene. This chain joins TRBV19 and TRBJ2-5; 12 bases fit TRBD1. The sample comprised PBMCs. The origin of this receptor is a man younger than 30 in good health and CMV-seronegative. CDR3: CASSVGTGGFETQYF. Here the CDR3 DNA reads TGTGCCAGTAGCGTAGGGACAGGGGGCTTCGAGACCCAGTACTTC.